This T cell receptor beta chain was sequenced during a study of siplizumab effects on memory and regulatory T cells. Assay used: immunoSEQ multiplex PCR; TCRdb lists only in-frame clones, some missing. The top ten clones hold roughly 0.64% of a sample with 90,000 to 120,000 clones, 93% of them seen once. With regard to this clone: Its antigen is not identified.

The CDR3 length is 12 residues. The V end lost 4 bases, the J end lost 6 bases, and 8 bases lay between the germline ends. The germline V gene has CDR1 LNHDA and CDR2 SQIVND (reference sequence). Findings and caveats of the study: Naive T cells seemed more diverse than memory cells; they also seemed major alloresponse contributors. Proliferating siplizumab-culture Treg suppressive function went unconfirmed. The mean Treg-derived percentage of mappable alloreactive CD4+ clones was roughly 69% with siplizumab compared with under 30% in controls.

Sequencing was performed on Tregs sorted from blood. The chain carries TRBV19 and TRBJ2-3, with no clear D. The source of this sequence is a human donor in good health. CDR3 protein: CASSKVRDTQYF. As DNA, the CDR3 is TGTGCCAGTAGTAAAGTACGGGATACGCAGTATTTT.